These T cell receptor beta chains were read from a single sample in a study of OX40 agonist ivuxolimab in advanced cancers. The repertoire was sequenced with immunoSEQ multiplex PCR; TCRdb's copy has only in-frame clones and lacks some. The sample holds 70,000 or so clones, 84% seen once. The specimen was CD4+ or CD8+ T cells sorted from blood, collected in a trial of the OX40 agonist ivuxolimab. The receptors here all came from an adult with an advanced solid tumor such as melanoma, head and neck, liver or kidney cancer. CDR3s include the opening cysteine and the closing phenylalanine or tryptophan. D genes are given only for firm matches. For some rows the clone size is stated as once, few or many, or as a class when expanded; others skip it.

abundance: -
j_gene: TRBJ2-3
v_gene: TRBV5-6
d_gene: TRBD1
CDR3nt: TGTGCCAGCAGCTTGAGGTCGACAGGGACAGATACGCAGTATTTT
CDR3aa: CASSLRSTGTDTQYF

abundance: -
j_gene: TRBJ2-7
v_gene: TRBV7-9
d_gene: -
CDR3nt: TGTGCCAGCAGCTTAAATCTGGTCCGGAACGAGCAGTACTTC
CDR3aa: CASSLNLVRNEQYF

abundance: -
j_gene: TRBJ2-1
v_gene: TRBV11-3
d_gene: -
CDR3nt: TGTGCCAGCAGCTTAGATGGGAACCGCAAACAGTTCTTC
CDR3aa: CASSLDGNRKQFF

abundance: -
j_gene: TRBJ2-5
v_gene: TRBV11-2
d_gene: TRBD1
CDR3nt: TGTGCCAGCAGCTTAGCGGGCAGGGGGAGAGGGGAGACCCAGTACTTC
CDR3aa: CASSLAGRGRGETQYF

abundance: -
j_gene: TRBJ2-3
v_gene: TRBV5-1
d_gene: -
CDR3nt: TGCGCCAGCAGGTCAGAGCCGGGGGATGATACGCAGTATTTT
CDR3aa: CASRSEPGDDTQYF

abundance: -
j_gene: TRBJ1-1
v_gene: TRBV4-1
d_gene: -
CDR3nt: TGCGCCAGCAGCCCCCCGTTTTCCACAGGTTACACTGAAGCTTTCTTT
CDR3aa: CASSPPFSTGYTEAFF

abundance: -
j_gene: TRBJ2-3
v_gene: TRBV19
d_gene: -
CDR3nt: TGTGCCAGTAGTATAGAATTCACAGATACGCAGTATTTT
CDR3aa: CASSIEFTDTQYF

abundance: -
j_gene: TRBJ1-2
v_gene: TRBV30
d_gene: TRBD1
CDR3nt: TGTGCCTGGAGTCCGCCGGGACAGGGTAGAGAAGGCTACACCTTC
CDR3aa: CAWSPPGQGREGYTF

abundance: -
j_gene: TRBJ1-5
v_gene: TRBV7-9
d_gene: -
CDR3nt: TGTGCCAGCTCGAAGGATAGCAATCAGCCCCAGCATTTT
CDR3aa: CASSKDSNQPQHF

abundance: -
j_gene: TRBJ2-1
v_gene: TRBV18
d_gene: -
CDR3nt: TGTGCCAGCTCACTCGTTTCCACAGGCAATGAGCAGTTCTTC
CDR3aa: CASSLVSTGNEQFF

abundance: -
j_gene: TRBJ2-2
v_gene: TRBV5-1
d_gene: TRBD2
CDR3nt: TGCGCCAGCGTGCGGGGGTCAGACGGGGAGCTGTTTTTT
CDR3aa: CASVRGSDGELFF

abundance: -
j_gene: TRBJ2-6
v_gene: TRBV11-2
d_gene: -
CDR3nt: TGTGCCAGCAGCTTAGATGAGAGCCCTGGGGCCAACGTCCTGACTTTC
CDR3aa: CASSLDESPGANVLTF

abundance: -
j_gene: TRBJ2-6
v_gene: TRBV18
d_gene: -
CDR3nt: TGTGCCAGCTCACCACAGGGGGACCTCTCTGGGGCCAACGTCCTGACTTTC
CDR3aa: CASSPQGDLSGANVLTF

abundance: -
j_gene: TRBJ2-1
v_gene: TRBV5-1
d_gene: -
CDR3nt: TGCGCCAGCAGCTTGTTTGAGGGTTCCTACAATGAGCAGTTCTTC
CDR3aa: CASSLFEGSYNEQFF

abundance: -
j_gene: TRBJ1-2
v_gene: TRBV30
d_gene: -
CDR3nt: TGTGCCTGGAGTTCTACACTAAAGGGGGTCGGCTACACCTTC
CDR3aa: CAWSSTLKGVGYTF

abundance: few
j_gene: TRBJ1-5
v_gene: TRBV7-6
d_gene: -
CDR3nt: TGTGCCAGCAGCTTAGGAACGTCGGGGCAGCCCCAGCATTTT
CDR3aa: CASSLGTSGQPQHF

abundance: -
j_gene: TRBJ1-2
v_gene: TRBV11-2
d_gene: TRBD1
CDR3nt: TGTGCCAGCAGCTTACAAATCGGGACAGGGGAAGGCTACACCTTC
CDR3aa: CASSLQIGTGEGYTF

abundance: -
j_gene: TRBJ1-4
v_gene: TRBV2
d_gene: TRBD1
CDR3nt: TGTGCCAGCAGCGGACAGGGAGGATGGGAAAAACTGTTTTTT
CDR3aa: CASSGQGGWEKLFF

abundance: few
j_gene: TRBJ1-2
v_gene: TRBV5-5
d_gene: -
CDR3nt: TGTGCCAGCAGCCTGGATAGACAGACGTACTATGGCTACACCTTC
CDR3aa: CASSLDRQTYYGYTF

abundance: few
j_gene: TRBJ1-6
v_gene: TRBV27
d_gene: -
CDR3nt: TGTGCCAGCGGAGTAGTTAATTCACCCCTCCACTTT
CDR3aa: CASGVVNSPLHF

abundance: few
j_gene: TRBJ1-2
v_gene: TRBV30
d_gene: -
CDR3nt: TGTGCCTGGAGTCGGGCAGGGTATGGCTACACCTTC
CDR3aa: CAWSRAGYGYTF

abundance: once
j_gene: TRBJ1-2
v_gene: TRBV6-6
d_gene: TRBD1
CDR3nt: TGTGCCAGCAGAGCGGGGTTTACAGGGGGCATCTATGGCTACACCTTC
CDR3aa: CASRAGFTGGIYGYTF

abundance: -
j_gene: TRBJ2-1
v_gene: TRBV7-2
d_gene: -
CDR3nt: TGTGCCAGCAGCTTCTACAATGAGCAGTTCTTC
CDR3aa: CASSFYNEQFF

abundance: -
j_gene: TRBJ1-2
v_gene: TRBV5-1
d_gene: -
CDR3nt: TGCGCCAGCAGCTTCGTCGGGGGAACCTATGGCTACACCTTC
CDR3aa: CASSFVGGTYGYTF

abundance: -
j_gene: TRBJ2-6
v_gene: TRBV4-2
d_gene: -
CDR3nt: TGTGCCAGCAGCCAAGTAGGTAGCCCTGGGGCCAACGTCCTGACTTTC
CDR3aa: CASSQVGSPGANVLTF

abundance: -
j_gene: TRBJ2-3
v_gene: TRBV20-1
d_gene: TRBD2
CDR3nt: TGCAGTGGGGAGGGGTCGGGTACGCAGTATTTT
CDR3aa: CSGEGSGTQYF

abundance: -
j_gene: TRBJ2-3
v_gene: TRBV28
d_gene: -
CDR3nt: TGTGCCAGCAAAGACTCTAGCACAGATACGCAGTATTTT
CDR3aa: CASKDSSTDTQYF